This T cell receptor beta chain was recovered during a study of beta chain features in type 1 diabetes. Turning to the study itself: Taken together, all samples contributed approximately 110,000,000 examined sorted cells. Findings and caveats of the study: Highly expressing activated T cells could be over-counted with a cDNA template. Fewer insertions but more deletions were seen at VDJ junctions in type 1 diabetes patients. In these data, an HLA type influence on TCRB rearrangement remained unresolved.

The sequenced template was cDNA made from the entire isolated RNA. Repertoires were generated with immunoSEQ multiplex PCR, while TCRdb's copy carries only in-frame clones and drops some. Seen here are around 170,000 clones, about 9.8% observed once, and the top ten hold approximately 2.2%. This clone was picked up many times. Antigen specificity is unknown. In the same sample, other DNA sequences code for this CDR3. Between the trimmed V and J ends, which lost 6 bases and 4 bases, there was a span of 10 bases. CDR3 size: 13 residues. The germline gives CDR1 MNHEY, CDR2 SMNVEV (reference sequence). The chain links TRBV27 to TRBJ1-5; possibly TRBD1 for D (5 bases). The specimen was central memory CD4+ T cells from blood. The TCR comes from a woman between 18 and 29 years old in good health. The CDR3 protein is CASRPGGNQPQHF. CDR3 nucleotides: TGTGCCAGCAGACCTGGGGGGAATCAGCCCCAGCATTTT.